These 9 T cell receptor beta chains were sequenced from one sample in a study of vaccination effects on CD4 cells after COVID-19. Having been cultured for around ten days, the cells underwent CD4+ T cell isolation. Subjects were given two BNT162b2 or mRNA-1273 vaccine doses. Their recognized antigens are unknown. TCRdb's copy holds only in-frame clones and misses some; the assay was immunoSEQ multiplex PCR. The profile shows about 57,000 clones, about four fifths of them singletons. This material consisted of CD4+ T cells from PBMCs cultured without peptide, taken after COVID-19 vaccination. The receptor source for this set is a human donor who received a COVID-19 vaccine.

The rearrangement uses TRBV4-1 and TRBJ1-4, with a possible D match to TRBD1 (5 bases). Trimming cost V 4 bases and J 4 bases, with 16 bases left between them. Germline V gene data show CDR1 as MGHRA and CDR2 as YSYEKL. The CDR3 sequence is 16 residues long. The CDR3 nucleotides read TGCGCCAGCAGCCCCCTCCATGGGGCGATTAATGAAAAACTGTTTTTT. Protein product: CASSPLHGAINEKLFF.

A few counts support this clone. The V call is TRBV5-4, the J call TRBJ2-1; TRBD1 agrees at 11 bases. This CDR3 has 15 amino acids. V shed 4 bases and J 5 bases; nucleotides not matched to a gene: 5. The germline V gene encodes CDR1 SGHNT and CDR2 YYREEE (reference sequence). CDR3: CASSPGTGGHNEQFF. The CDR3, as DNA: TGTGCCAGCAGCCCCGGGACAGGGGGTCACAATGAGCAGTTCTTC.

This chain links TRBV11-1 with TRBJ2-7, with D unclear. The CDR3 has 13 residues. CDR1 and CDR2 from the germline V gene are SGHAT and FQDESV (reference sequence). Trimming shortened V by 5 bases and J by 4 bases, and 12 bases separated the two germline ends. CDR3 amino acids: CASSRGPTYEQYF. Written as DNA, the CDR3 is TGTGCCAGCAGCCGCGGACCAACTTACGAGCAGTACTTC.

This chain connects TRBV15 to TRBJ1-6; 7 nucleotides align to TRBD1. The CDR3 extends over 15 amino acids. V lost 0 bases and J lost 8; bases outside the gene matches: 4. Germline CDR1 LNHNV, CDR2 YYDKDF (reference sequence). The CDR3 DNA follows: TGTGCCACCAGCAGAGATAAGGGGGCTGATTCACCCCTCCACTTT. Its translation: CATSRDKGADSPLHF.

The chain couples TRBV5-4 to TRBJ2-3; D remains ambiguous. The CDR3 consists of 11 residues. With 1 base removed from V and 3 bases from J, the gap between germline ends came to 0 bases. Germline lookup yields CDR1 SGHNT and CDR2 YYREEE (reference sequence). CDR3 residues: CASSLTDTQYF. Written as DNA, the CDR3 is TGTGCCAGCAGCTTGACAGATACGCAGTATTTT.

The CDR3 region has the DNA TGTGCCAGCTCACCACCGGTGGCAGGTGGGACAGATACGCAGTATTTT. This sequence encodes CASSPPVAGGTDTQYF. V is TRBV18 and J is TRBJ2-3; unclear D gene. Germline CDR1 KGHSH, CDR2 LQKENI. V was shortened by 0 bases and J by 3 bases, with 13 bases between the two germline ends. CDR3 length equals 16 residues.

This rearrangement joins TRBV7-2 to TRBJ2-1, with D perhaps TRBD1 or TRBD2 (7 bases each). CDR1 is SGHTA and CDR2 is FQGNSA in the germline V gene. The CDR3 has 13 amino acids. V was cut by 5 bases and J by 8 bases, with 13 bases left in between. The CDR3 DNA is TGTGCCAGCAGCCGACAGGGAGGGGATGAGCAGTTCTTC. Its protein product is CASSRQGGDEQFF.

The genes are TRBV10-3 and TRBJ2-1; TRBD2 aligns across 15 bases. Germline V gives CDR1 ENHRY, CDR2 SYGVKD. This CDR3 is built from 16 residues. V was pared by 2 bases and J by 8 bases, with 4 bases of the junction left unmatched. In nucleotides, the CDR3 is TGTGCCATCAGTGAGACGCGGACTAGCGGGAGGGATGAGCAGTTCTTC. This translates into CAISETRTSGRDEQFF.

The rearrangement joins TRBV9 to TRBJ1-1, with 10 bases fitting TRBD1. Per the germline V gene, CDR1 is SGDLS and CDR2 is YYNGEE. The J segment lost 3 bases and the V segment lost 3 bases, leaving 5 bases of the junction unmatched. This CDR3 contains 15 residues. CDR3 nucleotides: TGTGCCAGCAGCGGATGGGACAGGGGAGACACTGAAGCTTTCTTT. Translation: CASSGWDRGDTEAFF.